This T cell receptor (beta chain) was identified during a study of tumor-infiltrating lymphocytes in oesophageal squamous cell carcinoma. TCRdb ran MiXCR on the PCR reads and lists one entry per CDR3 protein. In the table there are about 11,000 distinct CDR3 sequences, around half of which are singletons. Germline assignment: CDR1 SGHVS and CDR2 FNYEAQ. The CDR3 contains 16 residues. V shed 3 bases, J shed 4 bases, and the junction held 6 bases outside the gene matches. The sample consisted of esophageal tumor tissue. The V and J genes are TRBV7-6 and TRBJ2-6; 7 bases agree with TRBD1. The clonotype comes from a male donor with esophageal squamous cell carcinoma. The DNA of the CDR3 is TGTGCCAGCAGCTTGGCACAGGGGTACGGGGCCAACGTCCTGACTTTC. The encoded protein is CASSLAQGYGANVLTF.